The rows below give T cell receptor beta chains drawn from one sample of a study of blood T cells in healthy people across ages. TCRdb reprocessed the 5' RACE reads with MiXCR, giving one entry per CDR3 protein. The sample comprises approximately 800,000 distinct CDR3 sequences, 62% of which are singletons, and 25% to 30% rests with the top ten. The sample taken for sequencing was blood. The receptor set was obtained from a man younger than 40 in good health. CDR3s include the opening cysteine and the closing phenylalanine or tryptophan. Each record gives: J gene, V gene, D gene, clone size, CDR3 DNA, CDR3 protein. The D gene is left open where the match is weak. The listing skips clone size in some rows; elsewhere it reads once, few, many or a size class.

TRBJ2-2 TRBV9 - - TGTGCCAGCAGCGCCAACAGGGTCACCGGGGAGCTGTTTTTT CASSANRVTGELFF
TRBJ1-5 TRBV28 - - TGTGCCAGCAACTTGGAAGGCCGCATCATGCCCCAGCATTTT CASNLEGRIMPQHF
TRBJ2-4 TRBV7-3 TRBD2 - TGTGCCAGCAGCTCGGGGACTAGCGGGGTTCAGTACTTC CASSSGTSGVQYF
TRBJ2-1 TRBV6-5 TRBD2 - TGTGCCAGCAGTAAACTCGTTACGCGGGGGGTCTCCTACAATGAGCAGTTCTTC CASSKLVTRGVSYNEQFF
TRBJ2-1 TRBV12-3/TRBV12-4 - few TGTGCCAGCAGACCCGGACTGGACAATGAGCAGTTCTTC CASRPGLDNEQFF
TRBJ1-2 TRBV27 - once TGTGCCAGCAGTTTGGGCCGGGGACGAGTCGGCTACACCTTC CASSLGRGRVGYTF
TRBJ1-2 TRBV9 TRBD1 - TGTGCCAGCAGCGCTGACAGGGAATACCATGGCTACACCTTC CASSADREYHGYTF
TRBJ2-1 TRBV28 TRBD2 once TGTGCCAGCGGCGCCTGGGGACTAGAGTCTCCCAATGAGCAGTTCTTC CASGAWGLESPNEQFF
TRBJ2-7 TRBV3-1 - - TGTGCCAGCAGCCCGCACGATAGGGACGAGCAGTACTTC CASSPHDRDEQYF
TRBJ2-7 TRBV20-1 TRBD2 many TGCAGTGCCAAACCGGGACTAGCGGGCTCCTACGAGCAGTACTTC CSAKPGLAGSYEQYF
TRBJ2-1 TRBV20-1 - - TGCAGTGCTAGAGATACAGCGGAGCAGTTCTTC CSARDTAEQFF
TRBJ2-7 TRBV9 - - TGTGCCAGCAGCCCCGAGGGCCTGAGCTCCTACGAGCAGTACTTC CASSPEGLSSYEQYF
TRBJ1-5 TRBV24-1 - - TGTGCCACCAGTCCGGGGCGGGGACAGCCCCAGCATTTT CATSPGRGQPQHF
TRBJ1-5 TRBV12-3/TRBV12-4 - - TGTGCCAGCAGTTCGACCATCGCGAATGGTCAGCCCCAGCATTTT CASSSTIANGQPQHF
TRBJ2-6 TRBV29-1 TRBD1 - TGCAGCGTAACAGGGGGCTCTGGGGCCAACGTCCTGACTTTC CSVTGGSGANVLTF
TRBJ1-1 TRBV20-1 - - TGCAGGGGGACTTACCGGAACACTGAAGCTTTCTTT CRGTYRNTEAFF
TRBJ2-1 TRBV4-2 TRBD1 - TGTGCCAGCAGCCAAGATCATCTCCAGGACAGGGTTGGAGAGCAGTTCTTC CASSQDHLQDRVGEQFF
TRBJ1-2 TRBV14 - - TGTGCCAGCAGCCGAGATAGGACGGCGGGCGGCTACACCTTC CASSRDRTAGGYTF
TRBJ1-6 TRBV2 - - TGTGCCAGCAGTGAAGGTTTTCCCAATTCACCCCTCCACTTT CASSEGFPNSPLHF
TRBJ2-5 TRBV25-1 - - TGTGCCAGCAGTGTAGGTTGGGAGACCCAGTACTTC CASSVGWETQYF
TRBJ1-4 TRBV3-1 - - TGTGCCAGCAGCCAAGGGTCTCCGGAAAAACTGTTTTTT CASSQGSPEKLFF
TRBJ1-5 TRBV10-3 - - TGTGCCATCAGTGAGTCTGAAGGAGACAATCAGCCCCAGCATTTT CAISESEGDNQPQHF
TRBJ2-1 TRBV27 TRBD2 - TGTGCCAGCAGCTCAGTAGCGGGGGGCAAATACAATGAGCAGTTCTTC CASSSVAGGKYNEQFF
TRBJ1-1 TRBV20-1 - - TGCAGTGCTAGCCAGACAGTGAACACTGAAGCTTTCTTT CSASQTVNTEAFF
TRBJ2-5 TRBV11-1 TRBD2 - TGTGCCAGCAGCCACGCCGGACTAGCGGCGGAGCAGTACTTC CASSHAGLAAEQYF
TRBJ1-2 TRBV7-3 - once TGTGCCAGCAGCCCCAGGGGAGATGGGGGCTACACCTTC CASSPRGDGGYTF
TRBJ1-2 TRBV20-1 TRBD1 - TGCAGTGCTAGAGCACTCAGGGGGACCCATGGCTACACCTTC CSARALRGTHGYTF
TRBJ2-1 TRBV4-2 TRBD2 many TGTGCCAGCAGCCAAGATAGTAATAGCGGGGGGCCAACCTCCTACAATGAGCAGTTCTTC CASSQDSNSGGPTSYNEQFF
TRBJ2-7 TRBV7-2 TRBD2 - TGTGCCAGCAGCTGGGTGACTAGCGGGGGGAGCTCCTACAATGAGCAGTACTTC CASSWVTSGGSSYNEQYF
TRBJ2-5 TRBV27 TRBD2 once TGTGCCAGCAGTCGGACTAGCGGCCCAGGGACCCAGTACTTC CASSRTSGPGTQYF
TRBJ1-1 TRBV7-9 - once TGTGCCAGCAGCTTACAAAGAGCAGCTTTCTTT CASSLQRAAFF
TRBJ2-2 TRBV6-6 - - TGTGCCAGCAGTTACTCGGCTCGGGGCACCGGGGAGCTGTTTTTT CASSYSARGTGELFF
TRBJ2-5 TRBV6-1 TRBD1 few TGTGCCAGCAGTCACCGGGACAGAGAGACCCAGTACTTC CASSHRDRETQYF
TRBJ2-3 TRBV7-3 - - TGTGCCAGCAGCACAGCCGGAGCGGCCACAGATACGCAGTATTTT CASSTAGAATDTQYF
TRBJ2-1 TRBV25-1 - few TGTGCCAGCAGTGGGTACTCCTACAATGAGCAGTTCTTC CASSGYSYNEQFF
TRBJ2-7 TRBV4-2 - - TGTGCCAGCAGCCAATCCATTCTCTCCTACGAGCAGTACTTC CASSQSILSYEQYF
TRBJ2-4 TRBV6-2/TRBV6-3 - - TGTGCCAGCAGTTACCCGGAGACACATTTAGCCAAAAACATTCAGTACTTC CASSYPETHLAKNIQYF